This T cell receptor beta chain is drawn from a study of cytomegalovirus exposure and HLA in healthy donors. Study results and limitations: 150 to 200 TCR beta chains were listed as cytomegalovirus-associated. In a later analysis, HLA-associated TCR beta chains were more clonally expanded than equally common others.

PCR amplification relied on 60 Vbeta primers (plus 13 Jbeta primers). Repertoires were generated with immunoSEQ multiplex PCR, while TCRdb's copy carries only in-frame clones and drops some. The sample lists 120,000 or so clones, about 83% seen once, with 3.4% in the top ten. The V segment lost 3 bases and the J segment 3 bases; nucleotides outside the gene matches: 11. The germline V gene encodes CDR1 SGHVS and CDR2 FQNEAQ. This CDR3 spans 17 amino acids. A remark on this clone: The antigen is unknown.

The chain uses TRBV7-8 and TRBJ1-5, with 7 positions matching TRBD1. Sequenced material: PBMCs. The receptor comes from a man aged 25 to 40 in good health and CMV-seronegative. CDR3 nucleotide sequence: TGTGCCAGCAGCTTCACTTCAACCGGGACAGTCAATCAGCCCCAGCATTTT. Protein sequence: CASSFTSTGTVNQPQHF.